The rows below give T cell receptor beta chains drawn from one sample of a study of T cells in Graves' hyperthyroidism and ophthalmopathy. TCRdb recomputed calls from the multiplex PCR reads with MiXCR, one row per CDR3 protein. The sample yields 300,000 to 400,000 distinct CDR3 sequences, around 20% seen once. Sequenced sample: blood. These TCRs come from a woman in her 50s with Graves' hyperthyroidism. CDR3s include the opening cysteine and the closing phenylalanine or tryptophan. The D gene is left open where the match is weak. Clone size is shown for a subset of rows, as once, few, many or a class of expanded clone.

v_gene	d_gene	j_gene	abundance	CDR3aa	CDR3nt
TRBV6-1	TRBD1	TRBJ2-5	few	CASSSTGVETQYF	TGTGCCAGCAGTTCGACAGGGGTGGAGACCCAGTACTTC
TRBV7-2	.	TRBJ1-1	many	CASSLLEGMTEAFF	TGTGCCAGCAGCTTACTTGAGGGGATGACTGAAGCTTTCTTT
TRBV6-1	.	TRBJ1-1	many	CASGISEAFF	TGTGCCAGCGGTATCTCAGAAGCTTTCTTT
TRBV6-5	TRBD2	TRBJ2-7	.	CASSYLTSGGPRSDEQYF	TGTGCCAGCAGTTACCTGACTAGCGGGGGCCCCCGGAGCGACGAGCAGTACTTC
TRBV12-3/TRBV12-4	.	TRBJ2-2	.	CASNSPATGELFF	TGTGCCAGCAATTCGCCCGCAACCGGGGAGCTGTTTTTT
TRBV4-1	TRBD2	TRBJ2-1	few	CASSQEGGLAGYNEQFF	TGCGCCAGCAGCCAAGAAGGTGGGCTAGCGGGGTACAATGAGCAGTTCTTC
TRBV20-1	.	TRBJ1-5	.	CGAKGIGNQPQHF	TGCGGTGCTAAGGGAATTGGCAATCAGCCCCAGCATTTT
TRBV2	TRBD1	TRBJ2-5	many	CASSKIGTGETQYF	TGTGCCAGCAGTAAAATCGGGACAGGCGAGACCCAGTACTTC
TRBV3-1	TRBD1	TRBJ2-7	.	CASSQGMGQTKEQYF	TGTGCCAGCAGCCAAGGAATGGGACAGACAAAAGAGCAGTACTTC
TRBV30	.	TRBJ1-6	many	CAWRGDTNNSPLHF	TGTGCCTGGAGAGGGGACACTAATAATTCACCCCTCCACTTT
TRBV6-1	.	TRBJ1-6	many	CASSVTGSNSPLHF	TGTGCCAGCAGCGTAACAGGGTCAAATTCACCCCTCCACTTT
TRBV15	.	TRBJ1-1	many	CATSRVLGNTEAFF	TGTGCCACCAGCAGAGTGTTGGGTAACACTGAAGCTTTCTTT
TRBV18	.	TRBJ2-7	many	CASSPLQGGAEQYF	TGTGCCAGCTCACCACTTCAGGGGGGCGCCGAGCAGTACTTC
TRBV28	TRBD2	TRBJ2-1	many	CASSPGTSGSPQQFF	TGTGCCAGCAGCCCCGGGACTAGCGGGAGCCCCCAGCAGTTCTTC
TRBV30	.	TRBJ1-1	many	CAWSVMHTEAFF	TGTGCCTGGAGTGTAATGCACACTGAAGCTTTCTTT
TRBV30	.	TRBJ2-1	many	CAWSIASSYNEQFF	TGTGCCTGGAGTATAGCCAGCTCCTACAATGAGCAGTTCTTC
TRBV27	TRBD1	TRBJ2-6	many	CASSLSGQLTLPNVLTF	TGTGCCAGCAGTTTATCGGGACAGCTCACCCTTCCCAACGTCCTGACTTTC
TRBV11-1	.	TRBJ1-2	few	CASSLEGLGGYTF	TGTGCCAGCAGCTTAGAAGGTTTGGGCGGCTACACCTTC
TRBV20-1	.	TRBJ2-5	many	CSAREAVNPQETQYF	TGCAGTGCTAGGGAAGCGGTGAACCCCCAAGAGACCCAGTACTTC
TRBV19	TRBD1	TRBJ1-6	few	CASIRDRVGNSPLHF	TGTGCCAGTATCCGGGACAGGGTCGGAAATTCACCCCTCCACTTT
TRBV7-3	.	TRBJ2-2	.	CASSDRGRRTGELFF	TGTGCCAGCAGCGACCGGGGGCGCCGAACCGGGGAGCTGTTTTTT
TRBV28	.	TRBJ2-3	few	CASSSPGAGADTQYF	TGTGCCAGCAGTTCCCCGGGGGCGGGAGCAGATACGCAGTATTTT
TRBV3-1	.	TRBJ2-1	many	CASSQRGLVQNNEQFF	TGTGCCAGCAGCCAAAGGGGTCTAGTGCAAAACAATGAGCAGTTCTTC
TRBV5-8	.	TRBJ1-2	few	CASRGPATGGYTF	TGTGCCAGTCGGGGGCCCGCTACGGGGGGCTACACCTTC
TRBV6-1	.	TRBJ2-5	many	CASNDLGKVGQETQYF	TGTGCCAGCAATGACTTGGGGAAGGTGGGCCAAGAGACCCAGTACTTC
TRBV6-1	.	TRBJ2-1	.	CASSAGNNEQFF	TGTGCCAGCAGTGCAGGCAACAATGAGCAGTTCTTC
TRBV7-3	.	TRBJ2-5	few	CAPSGVRSETQYF	TGTGCCCCATCGGGGGTTCGGTCGGAGACCCAGTACTTC
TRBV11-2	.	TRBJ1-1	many	CASSLRGRVETEAFF	TGTGCCAGCAGTCTACGAGGGAGGGTTGAAACTGAAGCTTTCTTT
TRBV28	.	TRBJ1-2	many	CASSFSGHYGYTF	TGTGCCAGCAGTTTCTCAGGCCACTATGGCTACACCTTC
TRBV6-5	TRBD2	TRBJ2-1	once	CASSSRSTSSIAYEQFF	TGTGCCAGCAGTTCCCGTTCGACTAGCAGCATAGCCTACGAGCAGTTCTTC
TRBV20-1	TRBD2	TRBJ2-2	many	CSAGTSGRGELFF	TGCAGTGCTGGGACTAGCGGGAGAGGGGAGCTGTTTTTT
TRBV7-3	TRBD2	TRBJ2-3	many	CASSSARGGSDTQYF	TGTGCCAGCAGCTCAGCCCGGGGGGGGTCAGATACGCAGTATTTT
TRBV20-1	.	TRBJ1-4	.	CSARTWAGEKLFF	TGCAGTGCTAGAACCTGGGCAGGCGAAAAACTGTTTTTT
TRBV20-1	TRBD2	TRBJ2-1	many	CSARGIAGGEQFF	TGCAGTGCTAGAGGAATCGCGGGGGGTGAGCAGTTCTTC
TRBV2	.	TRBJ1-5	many	CASSEEGEQPQHF	TGTGCCAGCAGTGAGGAAGGGGAACAGCCCCAGCATTTT
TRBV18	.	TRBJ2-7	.	CASSPLGVDSYEQYF	TGTGCCAGCTCACCACTGGGGGTGGACTCCTACGAGCAGTACTTC
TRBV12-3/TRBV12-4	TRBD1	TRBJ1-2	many	CASSPGQGGTNYGYTF	TGTGCCAGCAGCCCCGGACAGGGGGGAACTAACTATGGCTACACCTTC
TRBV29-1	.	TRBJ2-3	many	CSVSARDLSSTDTQYF	TGCAGCGTTTCCGCCAGGGACTTATCTAGCACAGATACGCAGTATTTT
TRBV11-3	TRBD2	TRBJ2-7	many	CASSSTSGSRLEQYF	TGTGCCAGCAGCTCTACTAGCGGGAGTAGACTAGAGCAGTACTTC
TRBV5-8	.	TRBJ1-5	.	CASSAGVGHNQPQHF	TGTGCCAGCAGCGCCGGGGTGGGCCACAATCAGCCCCAGCATTTT
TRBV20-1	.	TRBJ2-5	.	CSARAPVVLGETQYF	TGCAGTGCTAGAGCACCTGTAGTCCTTGGAGAGACCCAGTACTTC
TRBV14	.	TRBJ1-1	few	CASNNRGNTEAFF	TGTGCCAGCAATAATCGGGGGAACACTGAAGCTTTCTTT
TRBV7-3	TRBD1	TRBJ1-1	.	CASSLTGGVNTEAFF	TGTGCCAGCAGCTTGACAGGGGGAGTGAACACTGAAGCTTTCTTT
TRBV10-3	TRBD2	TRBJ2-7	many	CAIMPGGGTEQYF	TGTGCCATCATGCCGGGCGGGGGTACCGAGCAGTACTTC
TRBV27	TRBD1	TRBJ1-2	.	CASSSGQGWSNYGYTF	TGTGCCAGCAGCTCTGGACAGGGCTGGTCCAACTATGGCTACACCTTC
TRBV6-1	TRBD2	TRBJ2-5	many	CASSRTSGRGGETQYF	TGTGCCAGCAGCCGGACTAGCGGGAGAGGGGGTGAGACCCAGTACTTC
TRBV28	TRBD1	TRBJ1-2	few	CASSLDRSMGYTF	TGTGCCAGCAGTTTGGACAGGTCTATGGGCTACACCTTC
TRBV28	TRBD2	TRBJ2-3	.	CASSPGTSGGRATDTQYF	TGTGCCAGCAGTCCCGGGACTAGCGGGGGGAGGGCCACAGATACGCAGTATTTT
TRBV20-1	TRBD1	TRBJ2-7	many	CSARAPDRVGYEQYF	TGCAGTGCTAGGGCCCCCGACAGGGTTGGCTACGAGCAGTACTTC